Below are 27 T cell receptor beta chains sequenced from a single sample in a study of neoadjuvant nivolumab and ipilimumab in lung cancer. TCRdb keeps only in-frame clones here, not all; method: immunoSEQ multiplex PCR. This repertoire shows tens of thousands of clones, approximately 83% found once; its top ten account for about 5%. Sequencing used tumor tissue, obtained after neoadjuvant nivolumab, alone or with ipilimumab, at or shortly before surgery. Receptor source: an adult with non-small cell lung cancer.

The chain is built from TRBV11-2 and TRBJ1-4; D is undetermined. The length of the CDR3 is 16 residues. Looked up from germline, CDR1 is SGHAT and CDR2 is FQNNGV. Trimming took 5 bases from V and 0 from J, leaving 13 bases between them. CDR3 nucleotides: TGTGCCAGCAGCCCAGACGGGAGGGCAACTAATGAAAAACTGTTTTTT. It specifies CASSPDGRATNEKLFF.

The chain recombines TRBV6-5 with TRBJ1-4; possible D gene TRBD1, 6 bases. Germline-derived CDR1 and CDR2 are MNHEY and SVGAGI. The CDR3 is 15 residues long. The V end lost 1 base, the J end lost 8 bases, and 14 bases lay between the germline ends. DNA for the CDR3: TGTGCCAGCAGTTACTACTGGGGGCTCGGGGAAAAACTGTTTTTT. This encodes CASSYYWGLGEKLFF.

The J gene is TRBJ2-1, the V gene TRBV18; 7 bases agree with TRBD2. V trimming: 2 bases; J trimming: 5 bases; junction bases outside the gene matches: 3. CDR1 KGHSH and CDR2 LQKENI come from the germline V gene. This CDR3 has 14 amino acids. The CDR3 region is CASSPGTTHNEQFF. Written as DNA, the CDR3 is TGTGCCAGCTCACCAGGGACTACCCACAATGAGCAGTTCTTC.

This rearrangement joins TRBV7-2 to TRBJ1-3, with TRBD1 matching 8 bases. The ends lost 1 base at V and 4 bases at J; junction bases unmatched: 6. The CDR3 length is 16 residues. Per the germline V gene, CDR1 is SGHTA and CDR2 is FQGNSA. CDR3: CASSLGGQGAGNTIYF. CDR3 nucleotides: TGTGCCAGCAGCTTAGGAGGACAGGGAGCGGGAAACACCATATATTTT.

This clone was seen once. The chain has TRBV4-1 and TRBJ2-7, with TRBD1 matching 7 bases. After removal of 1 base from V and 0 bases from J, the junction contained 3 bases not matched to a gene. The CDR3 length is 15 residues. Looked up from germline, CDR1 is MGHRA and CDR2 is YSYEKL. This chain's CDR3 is CASSQVRDSSYEQYF. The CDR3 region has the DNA TGCGCCAGCAGCCAAGTTAGGGACAGCTCCTACGAGCAGTACTTC.

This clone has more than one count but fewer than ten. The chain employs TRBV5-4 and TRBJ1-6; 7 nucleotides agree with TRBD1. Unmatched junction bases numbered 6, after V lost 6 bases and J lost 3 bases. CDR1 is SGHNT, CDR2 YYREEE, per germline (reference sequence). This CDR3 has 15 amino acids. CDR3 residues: CASTDRRNYNSPLHF. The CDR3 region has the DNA TGTGCCAGCACGGACAGGAGGAACTATAATTCACCCCTCCACTTT.

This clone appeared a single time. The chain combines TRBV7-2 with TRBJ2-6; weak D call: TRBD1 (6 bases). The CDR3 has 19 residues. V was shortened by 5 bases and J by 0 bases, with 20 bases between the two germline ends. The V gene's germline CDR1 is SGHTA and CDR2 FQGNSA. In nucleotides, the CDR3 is TGTGCCAGCAGCGAGGGGACATTTTTCCGTCCCTCTGGGGCCAACGTCCTGACTTTC. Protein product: CASSEGTFFRPSGANVLTF. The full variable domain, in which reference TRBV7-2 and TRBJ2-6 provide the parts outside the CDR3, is GAGVSQSPSNKVTEKGKDVELRCDPISGHTALYWYRQSLGQGLEFLIYFQGNSAPDKSGLPSDRFSAERTGGSVSTLTIQRTQQEDSAVYLCASSEGTFFRPSGANVLTFGAGSRLTVL.

CDR3 residues: CASSLGSIAKNIQYF. Written as DNA, the CDR3 is TGCGCCAGCAGCTTGGGTTCTATAGCCAAAAACATTCAGTACTTC. J is TRBJ2-4 and V is TRBV5-1; no firm D call. Trimming left V 0 bases short and J 0 bases short, with 7 bases between. Germline CDR1 reads SGHRS; CDR2 reads YFSETQ. This CDR3 region has 15 residues. The entire variable domain, with the rest obtained from reference TRBV5-1 and TRBJ2-4, is as follows: KAGVTQTPRYLIKTRGQQVTLSCSPISGHRSVSWYQQTPGQGLQFLFEYFSETQRNKGNFPGRFSGRQFSNSRSEMNVSTLELGDSALYLCASSLGSIAKNIQYFGAGTRLSVL.

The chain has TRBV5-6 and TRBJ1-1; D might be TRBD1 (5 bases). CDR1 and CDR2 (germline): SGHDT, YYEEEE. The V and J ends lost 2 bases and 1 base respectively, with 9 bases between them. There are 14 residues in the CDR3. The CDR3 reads CASSLYRKNTEAFF. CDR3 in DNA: TGTGCCAGCAGCTTATACAGGAAGAACACTGAAGCTTTCTTT.

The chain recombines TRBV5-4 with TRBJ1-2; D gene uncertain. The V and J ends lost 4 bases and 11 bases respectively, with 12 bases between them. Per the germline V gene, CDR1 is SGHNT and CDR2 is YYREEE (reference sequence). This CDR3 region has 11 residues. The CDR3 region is CASSRTGLYTF. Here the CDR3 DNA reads TGTGCCAGCAGCCGGACCGGACTTTACACCTTC.

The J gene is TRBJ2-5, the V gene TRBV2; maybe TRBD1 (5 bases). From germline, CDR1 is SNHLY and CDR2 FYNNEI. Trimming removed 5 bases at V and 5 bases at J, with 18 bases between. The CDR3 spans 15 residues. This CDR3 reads CASSNLGQGWETQYF. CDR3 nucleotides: TGTGCCAGCAGTAACCTCGGTCAGGGATGGGAGACCCAGTACTTC.

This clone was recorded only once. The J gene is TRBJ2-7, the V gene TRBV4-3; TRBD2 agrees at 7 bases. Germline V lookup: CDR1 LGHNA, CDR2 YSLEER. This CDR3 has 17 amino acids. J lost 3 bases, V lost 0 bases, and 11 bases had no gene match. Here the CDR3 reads CASSQDWGGAGSYEQYF. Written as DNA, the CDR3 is TGCGCCAGCAGCCAAGACTGGGGGGGAGCGGGGAGCTACGAGCAGTACTTC.

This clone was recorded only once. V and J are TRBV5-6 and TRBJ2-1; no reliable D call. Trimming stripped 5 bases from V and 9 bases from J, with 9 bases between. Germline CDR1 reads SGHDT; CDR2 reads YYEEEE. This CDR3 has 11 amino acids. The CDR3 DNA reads TGTGCCAGCAGTCGTGTGGTTGAGCAGTTCTTC. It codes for CASSRVVEQFF.

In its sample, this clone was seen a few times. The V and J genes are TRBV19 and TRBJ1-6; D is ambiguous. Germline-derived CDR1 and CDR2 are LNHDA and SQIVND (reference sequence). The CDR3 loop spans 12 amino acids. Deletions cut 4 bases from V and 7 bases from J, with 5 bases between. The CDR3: CASSTGNSPLHF. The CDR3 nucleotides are TGTGCCAGTAGTACTGGAAATTCACCCCTCCACTTT. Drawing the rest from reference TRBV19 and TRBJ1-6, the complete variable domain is DGGITQSPKYLFRKEGQNVTLSCEQNLNHDAMYWYRQDPGQGLRLIYYSQIVNDFQKGDIAEGYSVSREKKESFPLTVTSAQKNPTAFYLCASSTGNSPLHFGNGTRLTVT.

The CDR3 sequence: CASSSERGGEQYF. The CDR3 coding sequence is TGCGCCAGCAGCTCAGAAAGGGGCGGCGAGCAGTACTTC. The gene calls are TRBV5-1 and TRBJ2-7; maybe TRBD1 (5 bases). Germline CDR1 reads SGHRS; CDR2 reads YFSETQ. The germline V and J ends were trimmed by 3 bases and 6 bases, with 13 bases remaining between them. The CDR3 spans 13 residues.

CDR3 bases: TGTGCCAGTAGGTTCCGTAGGGCGGGGAACACTGAAGCTTTCTTT. As protein: CASRFRRAGNTEAFF. V is TRBV19 and J is TRBJ1-1; D gene uncertain. The CDR3 contains 15 residues. In germline, CDR1 is LNHDA, CDR2 SQIVND (reference sequence). The V end lost 6 bases, the J end lost 1 base, and 15 bases lay between the germline ends.

The CDR3 bases are TGTGCCATCATGGGGACTAGCGGCTACGAGCAGTACTTC. Encoded protein: CAIMGTSGYEQYF. The gene calls are TRBV10-3 and TRBJ2-7; 11 bases agree with TRBD2. Germline V gene lookup returns CDR1 ENHRY and CDR2 SYGVKD. The CDR3 runs to 13 residues. Losses at the gene ends were 7 bases for V and 3 bases for J; bases not matched to a gene: 2.

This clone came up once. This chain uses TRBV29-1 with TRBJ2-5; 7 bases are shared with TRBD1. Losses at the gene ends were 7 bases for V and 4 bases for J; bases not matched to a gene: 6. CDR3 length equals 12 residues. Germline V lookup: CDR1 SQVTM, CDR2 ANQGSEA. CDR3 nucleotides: TGCAGCGCGTCAGGGGGTGGAGAGACCCAGTACTTC. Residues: CSASGGGETQYF.

CDR3 sequence: CASSYVGSSEAFF. In DNA form, the CDR3 reads TGTGCCAGCAGTTACGTTGGGTCGTCTGAAGCTTTCTTT. This chain connects TRBV6-6 to TRBJ1-1; no clear D. The V and J ends lost 2 bases and 6 bases respectively, with 10 bases between them. This CDR3 is built from 13 residues. The germline CDR1 and CDR2 sequences are MNHNY and SVGAGI (reference sequence).

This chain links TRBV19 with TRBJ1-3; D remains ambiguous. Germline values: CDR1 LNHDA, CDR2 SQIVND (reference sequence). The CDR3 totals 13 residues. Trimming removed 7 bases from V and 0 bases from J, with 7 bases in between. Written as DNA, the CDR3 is TGTGCCAGTACGAGGCTCTCTGGAAACACCATATATTTT. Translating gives CASTRLSGNTIYF.

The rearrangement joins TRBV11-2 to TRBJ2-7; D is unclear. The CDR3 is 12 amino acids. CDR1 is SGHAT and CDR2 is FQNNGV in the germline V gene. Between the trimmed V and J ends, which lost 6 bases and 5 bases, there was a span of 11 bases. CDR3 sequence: CASRRDANEQYF. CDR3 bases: TGTGCCAGCAGAAGGGATGCTAACGAGCAGTACTTC. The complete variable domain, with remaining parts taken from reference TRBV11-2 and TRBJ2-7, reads EAGVAQSPRYKIIEKRQSVAFWCNPISGHATLYWYQQILGQGPKLLIQFQNNGVVDDSQLPKDRFSAERLKGVDSTLKIQPAKLEDSAVYLCASRRDANEQYFGPGTRLTVT.

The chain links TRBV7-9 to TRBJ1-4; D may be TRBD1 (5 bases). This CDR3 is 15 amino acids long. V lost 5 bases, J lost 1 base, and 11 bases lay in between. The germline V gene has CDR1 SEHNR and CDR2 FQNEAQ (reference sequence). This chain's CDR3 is CASSEVQGTNEKLFF. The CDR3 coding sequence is TGTGCCAGCAGCGAGGTGCAGGGAACTAATGAAAAACTGTTTTTT.

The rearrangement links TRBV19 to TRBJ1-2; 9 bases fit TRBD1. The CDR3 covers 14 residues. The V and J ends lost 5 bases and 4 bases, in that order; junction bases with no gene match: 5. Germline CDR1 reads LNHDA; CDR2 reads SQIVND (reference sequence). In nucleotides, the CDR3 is TGTGCCAGTAGTCGACAGGGGGTGGTCTATGGCTACACCTTC. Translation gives CASSRQGVVYGYTF. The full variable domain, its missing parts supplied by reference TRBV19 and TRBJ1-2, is DGGITQSPKYLFRKEGQNVTLSCEQNLNHDAMYWYRQDPGQGLRLIYYSQIVNDFQKGDIAEGYSVSREKKESFPLTVTSAQKNPTAFYLCASSRQGVVYGYTFGSGTRLTVV.

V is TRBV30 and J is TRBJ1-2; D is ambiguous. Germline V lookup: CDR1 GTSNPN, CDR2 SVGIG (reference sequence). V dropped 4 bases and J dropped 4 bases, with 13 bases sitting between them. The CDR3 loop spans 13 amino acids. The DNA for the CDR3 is TGTGCCTGGAAGGACCCTAGGAGCTATGGCTACACCTTC. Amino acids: CAWKDPRSYGYTF.

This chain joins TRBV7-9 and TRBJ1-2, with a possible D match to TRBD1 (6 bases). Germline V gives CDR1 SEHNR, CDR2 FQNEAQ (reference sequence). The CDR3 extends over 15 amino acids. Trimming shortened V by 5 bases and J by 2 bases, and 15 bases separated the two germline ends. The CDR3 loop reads CASSPHQQGNYGYTF. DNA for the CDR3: TGTGCCAGCAGCCCCCACCAACAGGGAAACTATGGCTACACCTTC.

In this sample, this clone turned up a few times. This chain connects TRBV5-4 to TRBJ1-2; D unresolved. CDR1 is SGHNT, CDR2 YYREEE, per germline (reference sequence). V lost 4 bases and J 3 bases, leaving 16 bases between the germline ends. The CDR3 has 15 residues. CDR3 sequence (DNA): TGTGCCAGCAGCCCCGGTCCAAGGGAAGACTATGGCTACACCTTC. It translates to CASSPGPREDYGYTF.

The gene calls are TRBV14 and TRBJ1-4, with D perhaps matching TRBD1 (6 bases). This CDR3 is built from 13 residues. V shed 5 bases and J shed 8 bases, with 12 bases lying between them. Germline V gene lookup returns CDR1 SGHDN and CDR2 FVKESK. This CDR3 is CASSSGGREKLFF. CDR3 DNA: TGTGCCAGCAGCTCCGGGGGGCGGGAAAAACTGTTTTTT.